This passage covers 6 T cell receptor beta chains from one sample sequenced in a study of OX40 agonist ivuxolimab in advanced cancers. Data came from immunoSEQ multiplex PCR; TCRdb stores just in-frame clones and leaves some out. The sample includes approximately 35,000 clones, 84% seen only once; the top ten take about a sixth. Sequenced here: CD4+ or CD8+ T cells sorted from blood, sampled in a trial of the OX40 agonist ivuxolimab. These receptors all come from an adult with an advanced solid tumor such as melanoma, head and neck, liver or kidney cancer.

This chain joins TRBV6-6 and TRBJ1-2; TRBD1 might be the D (5 bases). Germline values: CDR1 MNHNY, CDR2 SVGAGI (reference sequence). The CDR3 sequence is 13 residues long. V was shortened by 7 bases and J by 3 bases, with 12 bases between the two germline ends. The CDR3: CASTLQVYYGYTF. The DNA of the CDR3 is TGTGCCAGCACCTTACAGGTTTACTATGGCTACACCTTC.

CDR3 DNA sequence: TGTGCCAGCAGTTACAAGGGGTACGCATTCTCCTACGAGCAGTACTTC. Translation: CASSYKGYAFSYEQYF. This chain links TRBV6-5 with TRBJ2-7, with D perhaps TRBD1 (5 bases). Trimming took off 2 bases at V and 0 bases at J, with 14 bases between the two ends. The germline V gene has CDR1 MNHEY and CDR2 SVGAGI. CDR3 size: 16 residues.

The chain recombines TRBV6-5 with TRBJ2-1; 8 bases are shared with TRBD2. CDR1 is MNHEY, CDR2 SVGAGI, per germline. V lost 2 bases and J lost 4; bases outside the gene matches: 4. There are 15 residues in the CDR3. CDR3 loop: CASSYGSSGYNEQFF. The CDR3, as DNA: TGTGCCAGCAGTTACGGGTCTAGCGGGTACAATGAGCAGTTCTTC.

Judged by abundance, this clone is medium-sized. The J gene is TRBJ2-3, the V gene TRBV7-8; TRBD1 matches 7 bases. The V gene end was trimmed by 5 bases and the J gene end by 0 bases; junction bases not matched to a gene: 8. The CDR3 length is 16 residues. From germline, CDR1 is SGHVS and CDR2 FQNEAQ. CDR3 sequence (DNA): TGTGCCAGCAGCCACCACAGGGGAACTAGCACAGATACGCAGTATTTT. Amino acid sequence: CASSHHRGTSTDTQYF. Drawing the rest from reference TRBV7-8 and TRBJ2-3, the complete variable domain is GAGVSQSPRYKVAKRGQDVALRCDPISGHVSLFWYQQALGQGPEFLTYFQNEAQLDKSGLPSDRFFAERPEGSVSTLKIQRTQQEDSAVYLCASSHHRGTSTDTQYFGPGTRLTVL.

This clone occurred once. The chain recombines TRBV28 with TRBJ2-1; 7 bases line up with TRBD2. CDR3 length equals 14 residues. The trim removed 8 bases at V and 6 bases at J, leaving 10 bases unmatched. CDR1 is MDHEN and CDR2 is SYDVKM in the germline V gene. The CDR3 bases are TGTGCCAGCCGTATCCCCGGGGGGTCCAATGAGCAGTTCTTC. Translating it yields CASRIPGGSNEQFF.

V and J are TRBV5-1 and TRBJ2-3, with D unclear. The V end was cut by 5 bases, the J end by 10 bases, with 11 bases between. The germline V gene encodes CDR1 SGHRS and CDR2 YFSETQ. The CDR3 extends over 11 amino acids. The CDR3 is CASRAVEAQYF. The CDR3 DNA reads as TGCGCCAGCAGGGCAGTCGAGGCGCAGTATTTT.